This TCR beta chain was recorded in a study of OX40 agonist ivuxolimab in advanced cancers. The length of the CDR3 is 16 residues. Trimming cost V 7 bases and J 4 bases; bases outside gene matches: 13. Per germline, CDR1 MDHEN and CDR2 SYDVKM. The table came from immunoSEQ multiplex PCR; TCRdb's copy has only in-frame clones and leaves some out. This repertoire shows about 63,000 clones, roughly nine tenths found once; its top ten account for around 0.76%. Note on this clone: Other DNA sequences within the sample encode an identical CDR3.

The V call is TRBV28, the J call TRBJ2-5; 9 bases are a match to TRBD1. This receptor was identified in an adult with an advanced solid tumor such as melanoma, head and neck, liver or kidney cancer. The material was CD4+ or CD8+ T cells sorted from blood, obtained in a trial of the OX40 agonist ivuxolimab. CDR3 sequence reads: CASTPGTGFRGETQYF. As DNA, the CDR3 is TGTGCCAGCACCCCCGGGACAGGGTTTCGCGGAGAGACCCAGTACTTC. Combining the CDR3 with reference TRBV28 and TRBJ2-5 gives the whole variable domain DVKVTQSSRYLVKRTGEKVFLECVQDMDHENMFWYRQDPGLGLRLIYFSYDVKMKEKGDIPEGYSVSREKKERFSLILESASTNQTSMYLCASTPGTGFRGETQYFGPGTRLLVL.